This T cell receptor (beta chain) appears in the sequencing data of a study of T cell clones after liver transplantation. This table comes from immunoSEQ multiplex PCR, and its TCRdb copy is limited to in-frame clones, with some not included. There are 55,000 to 75,000 clones in the sample; approximately 70% occur only once, and roughly 2.8% lies in the top ten. The germline V and J ends were trimmed by 6 bases and 3 bases, with 15 bases remaining between them. Germline V gives CDR1 MNHNY, CDR2 SVGAGI (reference sequence). The CDR3 consists of 14 residues. The chain has TRBV6-6 and TRBJ2-7; possibly TRBD1 for D (6 bases). Sample: CD4+ T cells from blood, taken at the approximately 16-month timepoint. The sequence was collected from a human patient who received a liver transplant. Some T cells may originate from the graft donor. The CDR3 protein is CASSSRDRNYEQYF. In DNA form, the CDR3 reads TGTGCCAGCAGCTCCAGAGACAGGAACTACGAGCAGTACTTC.